This entry is about one T cell receptor (beta chain). The antigen is undetermined. CDR3 and TCR beta VDJ profiling relied on genomic DNA as the template. TCRdb re-analysed the reads in MiXCR, keeping a single row per CDR3 protein. The table includes about 150,000 distinct CDR3 sequences, just over 50% detected once. Patients sequenced had flow cytometry evidence of CD8+CD57+ cell expansion. The CDR3 consists of 16 residues. Germline V gene data show CDR1 as DFQATT and CDR2 as SNEGSKA (reference sequence). Germline trimming cut 6 bases from V and 3 bases from J; bases unmatched to any gene: 10. This entry belongs to a study of CD8+CD57+ T cells in acquired aplastic anemia. Study-level findings and limits: Over 25 shared CD8+ CDR3s appeared highly expressed within patients' immunodominant clones.

The specimen sequenced was sorted CD4+, CD8+, or CD8+CD57+ T cells (not recorded which) from PBMCs. This TCR was sampled from a human donor with aplastic anemia. The rearrangement uses TRBV20-1 and TRBJ2-7; 14 nucleotides match TRBD2. CDR3 sequence reads: CSASGTSGRPIYEQYF. Written as DNA, the CDR3 is TGCAGTGCCTCCGGGACTAGCGGGAGACCGATCTACGAGCAGTACTTC.